This T cell receptor beta chain was profiled in a study of cytomegalovirus exposure and HLA in healthy donors. Study observations and caveats: In a later analysis, common viral pathogens appeared linked to several of the most significant clusters.

On this clone: Its specificity is not known.

This CDR3 is 15 amino acids long. The V segment lost 2 bases and the J segment 5 bases; nucleotides outside the gene matches: 7. Germline-derived CDR1 and CDR2 are SGHRS and YFSETQ. PCR involved 60 Vbeta and 13 Jbeta primers. Sequencing used immunoSEQ multiplex PCR; TCRdb keeps in-frame clones, though not all of them. Found here are tens of thousands of clones, approximately 80% of them singletons; the top ten hold less than 3%. The specimen was PBMCs. The clonotype originates from a woman younger than 45 in good health and CMV-seronegative. This chain links TRBV5-1 with TRBJ1-2; 9 bases agree with TRBD1. DNA for the CDR3: TGCGCCAGCAGCTTACAGGGGGCAGGAGGATATGGCTACACCTTC. Protein product: CASSLQGAGGYGYTF.